The 21 T cell receptor beta chains below were found in one sample sequenced in a study of cytomegalovirus exposure and HLA in healthy donors listed by TCRdb under 2017. The library relied on the immunoSEQ multiplex PCR assay. For the multiplex PCR, a mixture combining 60 forward primers for TCR Vbeta segments and 13 reverse primers for TCR Jbeta segments was used. The clones in this table, taken by TCRdb from immuneACCESS, are in-frame only. Not every clone is retained; where verified, under half of the shortfall comes from an unresolved V gene, and the cause of the rest is unknown. The sample table contains roughly 100,000 clones; only one count was recorded for around 82% of them. Together, the top ten hold around a tenth of the sample. The sequenced material came from PBMCs. All receptors derive from a woman aged 18-35 years in good health and CMV-seropositive.

The chain couples TRBV4-1 to TRBJ2-7; 13 bases map to TRBD2. This CDR3 has 18 residues. Germline V CDR1 and CDR2: MGHRA, YSYEKL. V lost 0 bases and J lost 4; bases outside the gene matches: 9. CDR3 DNA sequence: TGCGCCAGCAGCCAAGATAAAATGGGACTAGCGGGACTGTACGAGCAGTACTTC. This gives the protein CASSQDKMGLAGLYEQYF.

This clone was counted a few times. Additional DNA sequences in this sample encode the identical CDR3. The J gene is TRBJ1-2, the V gene TRBV5-1; D is ambiguous. Trimming took 4 bases from V and 8 from J, leaving 15 bases between them. Germline lookup yields CDR1 SGHRS and CDR2 YFSETQ. This CDR3 spans 13 amino acids. CDR3 nucleotides: TGCGCCAGCAGCGAACGGACGACGGGGGGCTACACCTTC. This codes for CASSERTTGGYTF.

This chain joins TRBV30 and TRBJ1-5; no clear D. CDR1 GTSNPN and CDR2 SVGIG come from the germline V gene (reference sequence). The CDR3 sequence is 14 residues long. Trimming cost V 0 bases and J 0 bases, with 6 bases left between them. CDR3 loop: CAWSVAISNQPQHF. CDR3 DNA: TGTGCCTGGAGTGTCGCTATTAGCAATCAGCCCCAGCATTTT.

The V and J genes are TRBV6-4 and TRBJ2-1; 8 bases agree with TRBD2. The CDR3 is 15 amino acids. With 3 bases clipped from V and 2 bases from J, the junction kept 3 bases outside the gene matches. Germline V gene sequence: CDR1 MRHNA, CDR2 SNTAGT. CDR3 sequence reads: CASSEPGRAYNEQFF. In DNA, the CDR3 is TGTGCCAGCAGTGAGCCCGGGAGGGCCTACAATGAGCAGTTCTTC.

V gene TRBV7-8 combines with J gene TRBJ2-1; maybe TRBD1 (5 bases). V was shortened by 1 base and J by 8 bases, with 12 bases between the two germline ends. Looked up from germline, CDR1 is SGHVS and CDR2 is FQNEAQ. This CDR3 contains 14 residues. The CDR3 spells CASSLVLGVDEQFF. The CDR3 DNA sequence: TGTGCCAGCAGCTTAGTGCTAGGGGTCGATGAGCAGTTCTTC.

V usage is TRBV25-1 and J usage is TRBJ1-4, with unresolved D. The germline V gene has CDR1 MGHDK and CDR2 SYGVNS. V was shortened by 3 bases and J by 5 bases, with 13 bases between the two germline ends. This CDR3 contains 15 residues. The CDR3 region is CASSDAPGVNEKLFF. For the CDR3, the DNA is TGTGCCAGCAGTGATGCCCCCGGGGTGAATGAAAAACTGTTTTTT.

This clone was seen only a few times. V and J are TRBV5-1 and TRBJ2-3, with D maybe TRBD2 (6 bases). The ends were cut back, 4 bases at V and 2 bases at J, with 11 bases in the middle. This CDR3 comprises 14 residues. Germline assignment: CDR1 SGHRS and CDR2 YFSETQ. The CDR3: CASSPGLPTDTQYF. CDR3 DNA: TGCGCCAGCAGCCCCGGACTACCCACAGATACGCAGTATTTT.

In DNA form, the CDR3 reads TGTGCCAGCAGCTCCGGGACAGGGGGGGAGACCCAGTACTTC. Its protein is CASSSGTGGETQYF. The chain carries TRBV7-3 and TRBJ2-5; 11 bases are shared with TRBD1. The junction had 3 bases not matched to a gene; V was cut back by 4 bases and J by 5 bases. The CDR3 sequence is 14 residues long. Germline lookup yields CDR1 SGHTA and CDR2 FQGTGA.

This clone was seen only once. The J gene is TRBJ2-1, the V gene TRBV7-9, with TRBD2 as a possible D gene (5 bases). Trimming cost V 1 base and J 0 bases, with 13 bases left between them. CDR1 SEHNR and CDR2 FQNEAQ come from the germline V gene (reference sequence). The CDR3 is made up of 17 amino acids. CDR3 region: CASSLERGPSSYNEQFF. The CDR3 DNA is TGTGCCAGCAGCTTAGAACGCGGGCCCAGCTCCTACAATGAGCAGTTCTTC.

J is TRBJ2-7 and V is TRBV9, with 8 bases lining up with TRBD1. CDR1 is SGDLS and CDR2 is YYNGEE in the germline V gene. V dropped 0 bases and J dropped 3; count of bases not matched to a gene: 5. This CDR3 is built from 15 residues. The CDR3: CASSVGTGKSYEQYF. The CDR3 coding sequence is TGTGCCAGCAGCGTAGGGACAGGGAAAAGCTACGAGCAGTACTTC.

CDR3 amino acids: CASSEKGVYQSEQYF. The DNA of the CDR3 is TGTGCCAGCAGTGAAAAAGGAGTCTACCAAAGCGAGCAGTACTTC. The chain is built from TRBV2 and TRBJ2-7; D remains unclear. Germline loops: CDR1 SNHLY, CDR2 FYNNEI. The V and J ends lost 2 bases and 6 bases respectively, with 17 bases between them. The CDR3 is 15 residues long.

The chain links TRBV25-1 to TRBJ2-3; D is unclear. CDR1 is MGHDK and CDR2 is SYGVNS in the germline V gene. Trimming shortened V by 6 bases and J by 0 bases, and 7 bases separated the two germline ends. CDR3 size: 13 residues. The CDR3 is CASRGLSTDTQYF. CDR3 in DNA: TGTGCCAGCAGGGGCCTAAGCACAGATACGCAGTATTTT. The full variable domain, with the rest looked up from reference TRBV25-1 and TRBJ2-3, is EADIYQTPRYLVIGTGKKITLECSQTMGHDKMYWYQQDPGMELHLIHYSYGVNSTEKGDLSSESTVSRIRTEHFPLTLESARPSHTSQYLCASRGLSTDTQYFGPGTRLTVL.

The rearrangement links TRBV7-3 to TRBJ2-3, with D possibly being TRBD2 (7 bases). Germline CDR1 reads SGHTA; CDR2 reads FQGTGA. The CDR3 loop spans 15 amino acids. Trimming removed 6 bases at V and 10 bases at J, with 23 bases between. The CDR3 DNA is TGTGCCAGCAGGCGGACTAGGGGGAACACTTACCCGCAGTATTTT. Translating it yields CASRRTRGNTYPQYF.

This chain connects TRBV27 to TRBJ1-4, with D possibly TRBD1 on 6 matching bases. V was cut by 5 bases and J by 5 bases, with 12 bases left in between. Germline-derived CDR1 and CDR2 are MNHEY and SMNVEV (reference sequence). This CDR3 has 14 residues. DNA for the CDR3: TGTGCCAGCAGTCACGGGGACACGAATGAAAAACTGTTTTTT. Protein: CASSHGDTNEKLFF.

This clone has a handful of counts. The chain carries TRBV10-3 and TRBJ2-7; 8 bases line up with TRBD2. Germline V gene sequence: CDR1 ENHRY, CDR2 SYGVKD. This CDR3 is built from 15 residues. Trimming removed 2 bases from V and 0 bases from J; junction bases left unmatched: 3. In DNA, the CDR3 is TGTGCCATCAGTGAGACTAGCGGAAGCTCCTACGAGCAGTACTTC. Translated: CAISETSGSSYEQYF.

The chain combines TRBV30 with TRBJ2-7; TRBD2 agrees at 8 bases. V shed 1 base and J 4 bases; nucleotides not matched to a gene: 15. Germline CDR1 GTSNPN, CDR2 SVGIG (reference sequence). The length of the CDR3 is 17 residues. The CDR3 nucleotides read TGTGCCTGGAGTGCGGCGTCGGGAGGGCCCTCGGATTACGAGCAGTACTTC. This codes for CAWSAASGGPSDYEQYF.

The rearrangement joins TRBV6-5 to TRBJ1-3; D is uncertain. The length of the CDR3 is 14 residues. The V gene lost 0 bases and the J gene lost 4 bases, with 7 bases spanning the gap. Per the germline V gene, CDR1 is MNHEY and CDR2 is SVGAGI. The CDR3 DNA follows: TGTGCCAGCAGTTACTCCGGAGCCGGAAACACCATATATTTT. Its translation is CASSYSGAGNTIYF.

This chain connects TRBV5-1 to TRBJ2-1, with TRBD2 matching 7 bases. The CDR3 totals 17 residues. Germline V gene sequence: CDR1 SGHRS, CDR2 YFSETQ. Trimming at V came to 4 bases and at J to 0 bases, leaving 10 bases not matched to a gene. The CDR3 spells CASSPTAGERSYNEQFF. The CDR3 nucleotides are TGCGCCAGCAGCCCCACCGCGGGGGAACGCTCCTACAATGAGCAGTTCTTC.

The rearrangement links TRBV9 to TRBJ2-6; possibly TRBD1 for D (7 bases). The CDR3 is 18 residues long. Trimming pared 4 bases from V and 0 bases from J, leaving 17 bases between. CDR1 and CDR2 from the germline V gene are SGDLS and YYNGEE. CDR3 protein: CASSPGGQSISGANVLTF. The CDR3 DNA sequence: TGTGCCAGCAGCCCCGGGGGACAGTCGATCTCTGGGGCCAACGTCCTGACTTTC. The whole variable domain, filled in from reference TRBV9 and TRBJ2-6, reads DSGVTQTPKHLITATGQRVTLRCSPRSGDLSVYWYQQSLDQGLQFLIQYYNGEERAKGNILERFSAQQFPDLHSELNLSSLELGDSALYFCASSPGGQSISGANVLTFGAGSRLTVL.

Only one count was recorded for this clone. The genes are TRBV28 and TRBJ2-7, with TRBD2 matching over 10 bases. Germline V gene data show CDR1 as MDHEN and CDR2 as SYDVKM. V lost 5 bases and J lost 5; bases outside the gene matches: 3. The CDR3 has 13 residues. CDR3 nucleotide sequence: TGTGCCAGCAGTCGAAGCGGGAGGGACGAGCAGTACTTC. Protein product: CASSRSGRDEQYF.

The rearrangement links TRBV9 to TRBJ1-6; D is possibly TRBD1 (5 bases). The CDR3 runs to 13 residues. The germline V and J ends were trimmed by 7 bases and 7 bases, with 12 bases remaining between them. From germline, CDR1 is SGDLS and CDR2 YYNGEE. CDR3 sequence reads: CASGAGRNSPLHF. CDR3 nucleotides: TGTGCCAGCGGGGCCGGGCGGAATTCACCCCTCCACTTT.